The 28 T cell receptor beta chains presented below share a single source sample, sequenced in a study of cytomegalovirus exposure and HLA in healthy donors. The PCR used 60 Vbeta and 13 Jbeta primers. Clones were read by immunoSEQ multiplex PCR, and TCRdb kept only the in-frame ones, dropping some. This sample has 150,000 to 200,000 clones, with around 62% found just once. The sample taken for sequencing was PBMCs. The receptor source for this set is a man aged 40-50 years in good health and CMV-seronegative.

The genes are TRBV4-3 and TRBJ2-3; 7 positions match TRBD2. V was clipped by 0 bases and J by 1 base; unmatched bases: 4. CDR3 size: 16 residues. Germline assignment: CDR1 LGHNA and CDR2 YSLEER. CDR3 in amino acids: CASSQDLAGGTDTQYF. The CDR3 bases are TGCGCCAGCAGCCAAGATCTGGCGGGAGGCACAGATACGCAGTATTTT.

This clone was observed a few times. The chain employs TRBV7-8 and TRBJ2-1; TRBD1 might be the D (6 bases). With 1 base removed from V and 0 bases from J, the gap between germline ends came to 13 bases. Germline V lookup: CDR1 SGHVS, CDR2 FQNEAQ. The CDR3 consists of 17 residues. The CDR3 sequence is CASSLDNRASSYNEQFF. CDR3 nucleotides: TGTGCCAGCAGCTTAGACAACAGGGCGAGCTCCTACAATGAGCAGTTCTTC.

This chain joins TRBV29-1 and TRBJ2-5; 8 positions match TRBD2. V lost 5 bases and J lost 11; bases outside the gene matches: 10. The CDR3 has 12 residues. The germline gives CDR1 SQVTM, CDR2 ANQGSEA. Here the CDR3 reads CSVLAGEREQYF. The CDR3 DNA reads TGCAGCGTTTTGGCGGGGGAGCGGGAGCAGTACTTC.

This clone was recorded once. V gene TRBV7-8 combines with J gene TRBJ2-7; TRBD1 aligns across 8 bases. The CDR3 contains 15 residues. CDR1 is SGHVS, CDR2 FQNEAQ, per germline. The V gene end was trimmed by 5 bases and the J gene end by 1 base; junction bases not matched to a gene: 7. The CDR3 nucleotides are TGTGCCAGCAGCCAGGGGGCTAGCGCATCCTACGAGCAGTACTTC. Protein sequence: CASSQGASASYEQYF.

For this clone: The junction shows a germline mismatch at one end, possibly a read error. V usage is TRBV4-2 and J usage is TRBJ1-4, with 7 nucleotides matching TRBD1. Germline V gene data show CDR1 as LGHNA and CDR2 as YNFKEQ. The CDR3 totals 16 residues. The CDR3 coding sequence is TGTGCCAGTATAGGACCAGGGGGAGAGGGGTATGAAAAACCGTTTTTT. Its protein is CASIGPGGEGYEKPFF.

V gene TRBV9 combines with J gene TRBJ2-6, with TRBD2 identical over 7 bases. This CDR3 is built from 15 residues. From germline, CDR1 is SGDLS and CDR2 YYNGEE. Trimming took 3 bases from V and 4 from J; bases not matched to a gene: 4. The CDR3 coding sequence is TGTGCCAGCAGCGAGGGGAGGGCGGGGGCCAACGTCCTGACTTTC. Translated: CASSEGRAGANVLTF.

The CDR3 protein is CASSPTSGGYEQYF. CDR3 nucleotide sequence: TGTGCCAGCAGCCCGACTAGCGGGGGCTACGAGCAGTACTTC. This chain connects TRBV11-2 to TRBJ2-7; 12 nucleotides agree with TRBD2. CDR1 is SGHAT and CDR2 is FQNNGV in the germline V gene. The length of the CDR3 is 14 residues. V was clipped by 5 bases and J by 3 bases; unmatched bases: 2.

The V call is TRBV5-1, the J call TRBJ2-1, with 8 bases aligning to TRBD2. Germline values: CDR1 SGHRS, CDR2 YFSETQ. There are 14 residues in the CDR3. After removal of 0 bases from V and 12 bases from J, the junction contained 8 bases not matched to a gene. The CDR3 here is CASSLAFSGERQFF. The DNA of the CDR3 is TGCGCCAGCAGCTTGGCATTTAGCGGGGAAAGGCAGTTCTTC.

This chain uses TRBV10-2 with TRBJ1-1, with TRBD1 as a possible D gene (5 bases). With 3 bases removed from V and 7 bases from J, the gap between germline ends came to 15 bases. Germline V gene data show CDR1 as WSHSY and CDR2 as SAAADI. CDR3 length: 14 residues. The chain's CDR3 is CASSDSRDRSEAFF. The CDR3 nucleotides are TGCGCCAGCAGTGACTCCAGGGATCGGAGTGAAGCTTTCTTT.

The rearrangement uses TRBV6-1 and TRBJ1-5; 10 positions agree with TRBD1. Per the germline V gene, CDR1 is MNHNS and CDR2 is SASEGT. This CDR3 contains 14 residues. J lost 4 bases, V lost 4 bases, and 1 base had no gene match. The CDR3: CASSVDRGNQPQHF. CDR3 DNA: TGTGCCAGCAGTGTGGACAGGGGGAATCAGCCCCAGCATTTT.

The chain joins TRBV25-1 to TRBJ1-4; 7 nucleotides align to TRBD1. Losses at the gene ends were 2 bases for V and 0 bases for J; bases not matched to a gene: 6. The CDR3 contains 17 residues. Germline-derived CDR1 and CDR2 are MGHDK and SYGVNS. Written as DNA, the CDR3 is TGTGCCAGCAGTGAACGGACAGGACGTGCAACTAATGAAAAACTGTTTTTT. This encodes CASSERTGRATNEKLFF.

V and J are TRBV27 and TRBJ2-7, with D perhaps matching TRBD2 (5 bases). The CDR3 has 16 amino acids. The V and J ends lost 0 bases and 3 bases respectively, with 15 bases between them. Germline CDR1 is MNHEY and CDR2 is SMNVEV (reference sequence). CDR3 bases: TGTGCCAGCAGTTTATCCTCTCCGGGGTTTGGCTACGAGCAGTACTTC. It is translated as CASSLSSPGFGYEQYF.

This clone was counted between two and nine times. The gene calls are TRBV25-1 and TRBJ1-2, with 7 bases aligning to TRBD1. Germline values: CDR1 MGHDK, CDR2 SYGVNS. The CDR3 totals 13 residues. V shed 6 bases and J 4 bases; nucleotides not matched to a gene: 5. DNA of the CDR3: TGTGCCAGCAGGGGACAGTCCTTCTATGGCTACACCTTC. It translates to CASRGQSFYGYTF.

J is TRBJ2-5 and V is TRBV7-2, with 9 bases lining up with TRBD2. The CDR3 sequence is 16 residues long. The ends lost 2 bases at V and 4 bases at J; junction bases unmatched: 8. Germline V gives CDR1 SGHTA, CDR2 FQGNSA. This chain's CDR3 is CASSLRGREGRETQYF. CDR3 sequence (DNA): TGTGCCAGCAGCTTAAGGGGGCGGGAGGGCCGAGAGACCCAGTACTTC.

V usage is TRBV14 and J usage is TRBJ2-2; D remains unclear. V gave up 2 bases and J gave up 3 bases, with 13 bases separating them. Germline-derived CDR1 and CDR2 are SGHDN and FVKESK. There are 16 residues in the CDR3. The CDR3 nucleotides read TGTGCCAGCAGCCAACCGACACCGACCTACACCGGGGAGCTGTTTTTT. This encodes CASSQPTPTYTGELFF.

The chain uses TRBV9 and TRBJ2-1, with a possible D match to TRBD2 (6 bases). The CDR3 length is 13 residues. Trimming cost V 4 bases and J 9 bases, with 14 bases left between them. Germline CDR1 is SGDLS and CDR2 is YYNGEE. CDR3: CASSKGGRGEQFF. The CDR3 nucleotides read TGTGCCAGCAGCAAAGGAGGGCGCGGTGAGCAGTTCTTC.

CDR3 in DNA: TGTGCCAGCAGTCGGGGGAGAGTCACAGATACGCAGTATTTT. It is translated as CASSRGRVTDTQYF. The genes are TRBV6-5 and TRBJ2-3, with D perhaps TRBD2 (6 bases). CDR1 and CDR2 (germline): MNHEY, SVGAGI. Trimming cost V 5 bases and J 2 bases, with 11 bases left between them. The CDR3 extends over 14 amino acids.

The rearrangement links TRBV4-2 to TRBJ1-2, with a tentative D call TRBD1 (6 bases). Trimming took off 1 base at V and 6 bases at J, with 9 bases between the two ends. Per the germline V gene, CDR1 is LGHNA and CDR2 is YNFKEQ. CDR3 length: 13 amino acids. Written as DNA, the CDR3 is TGTGCCAGCAGCCAAGGTTCAGGGGATGGCTACACCTTC. Protein sequence: CASSQGSGDGYTF.

The V and J genes are TRBV4-1 and TRBJ2-7; TRBD2 aligns across 12 bases. The CDR3 runs to 15 residues. Germline V CDR1 and CDR2: MGHRA, YSYEKL. V lost 3 bases and J lost 7; bases outside the gene matches: 7. CDR3 in DNA: TGCGCCAGCAGCCAGCTAGCGGGAGGGCCGGGAGAGCAGTACTTC. This sequence encodes CASSQLAGGPGEQYF.

In regard to this clone: This specimen includes other DNA sequences encoding the same CDR3. The genes are TRBV29-1 and TRBJ2-7, with TRBD2 matching over 11 bases. This CDR3 has 13 amino acids. Germline lookup yields CDR1 SQVTM and CDR2 ANQGSEA. The J segment lost 7 bases and the V segment lost 6 bases, leaving 8 bases of the junction unmatched. The CDR3 nucleotides read TGCAGCGTCGTACTAGCGGGAGCACGAGAGCAGTACTTC. It codes for CSVVLAGAREQYF.

The gene calls are TRBV5-1 and TRBJ2-3; a possible D gene is TRBD2 (5 bases). The CDR3 loop spans 15 amino acids. Germline V CDR1 and CDR2: SGHRS, YFSETQ. V was pared by 4 bases and J by 0 bases, with 12 bases between. The DNA for the CDR3 is TGCGCCAGCAGCCGGACTGCGACTAGCACAGATACGCAGTATTTT. This codes for CASSRTATSTDTQYF. The variable domain in full, with the rest retrieved from reference TRBV5-1 and TRBJ2-3, is KAGVTQTPRYLIKTRGQQVTLSCSPISGHRSVSWYQQTPGQGLQFLFEYFSETQRNKGNFPGRFSGRQFSNSRSEMNVSTLELGDSALYLCASSRTATSTDTQYFGPGTRLTVL.

The chain carries TRBV19 and TRBJ1-3; D unresolved. The CDR3 length is 11 residues. Trimming left V 3 bases short and J 6 bases short, with 3 bases between. CDR1 LNHDA and CDR2 SQIVND come from the germline V gene (reference sequence). The chain's CDR3 is CASSIKNTIYF. The DNA for the CDR3 is TGTGCCAGTAGTATTAAAAACACCATATATTTT.

A few counts support this clone. This rearrangement joins TRBV7-2 to TRBJ2-3; no definite D call. This CDR3 is 14 amino acids long. Germline lookup yields CDR1 SGHTA and CDR2 FQGNSA. V gave up 7 bases and J gave up 0 bases, with 11 bases separating them. The CDR3 region has the DNA TGTGCCAGCACCCTAAGGAGTAGCACAGATACGCAGTATTTT. It is translated as CASTLRSSTDTQYF.

This clone was recorded only once. This sequence joins TRBV6-6 and TRBJ1-2, with D uncertain. The V and J ends lost 0 bases and 8 bases respectively, with 10 bases between them. The germline V gene encodes CDR1 MNHNY and CDR2 SVGAGI (reference sequence). This CDR3 has 13 residues. The CDR3 reads CASSYSAGGGYTF. Here the CDR3 DNA reads TGTGCCAGCAGTTACTCTGCGGGAGGAGGCTACACCTTC.

The rearrangement uses TRBV4-1 and TRBJ1-2; TRBD1 is a possible D gene (6 bases). CDR3 size: 16 residues. The germline CDR1 and CDR2 sequences are MGHRA and YSYEKL. The V end lost 0 bases, the J end lost 7 bases, and 18 bases lay between the germline ends. The CDR3 region is CASSQDESRGVGGYTF. The DNA for the CDR3 is TGCGCCAGCAGCCAAGACGAGAGCAGGGGTGTAGGTGGCTACACCTTC.

The chain joins TRBV14 to TRBJ1-3; perhaps TRBD1 as D (5 bases). The CDR3 has 15 amino acids. Germline assignment: CDR1 SGHDN and CDR2 FVKESK. Trimming cost V 1 base and J 1 base, with 8 bases left between them. The CDR3 nucleotides read TGTGCCAGCAGCCAAGGGTCAGGGTCTGGAAACACCATATATTTT. This translates into CASSQGSGSGNTIYF.

The chain uses TRBV15 and TRBJ1-4; D gene uncertain. The V gene lost 2 bases and the J gene lost 7 bases, with 17 bases spanning the gap. Germline V lookup: CDR1 LNHNV, CDR2 YYDKDF (reference sequence). CDR3 length equals 16 residues. The CDR3 here is CATSRSSGIFGEKLFF. The CDR3 nucleotides read TGTGCCACCAGCAGATCTAGCGGGATTTTCGGTGAAAAACTGTTTTTT. The whole variable domain, remainder taken from reference TRBV15 and TRBJ1-4, is DAMVIQNPRYQVTQFGKPVTLSCSQTLNHNVMYWYQQKSSQAPKLLFHYYDKDFNNEADTPDNFQSRRPNTSFCFLDIRSPGLGDTAMYLCATSRSSGIFGEKLFFGSGTQLSVL.

The V gene is TRBV10-3, the J gene TRBJ2-3; 9 nucleotides line up with TRBD1. The CDR3 runs 16 residues. In germline, CDR1 is ENHRY, CDR2 SYGVKD. The V and J ends lost 0 bases and 2 bases, in that order; junction bases with no gene match: 3. CDR3 in amino acids: CAISESGQGNTDTQYF. The CDR3 bases are TGTGCCATCAGTGAGTCGGGACAGGGAAACACAGATACGCAGTATTTT.